The 21 T cell receptor beta chains presented below share a single source sample, sequenced in a study of blood T cell repertoires in COVID-19. The table came from immunoSEQ multiplex PCR; TCRdb's copy has only in-frame clones and leaves some out. In the table there are under 300,000 clones, 81% of which are singletons. The sequencing input was peripheral blood. The receptor source for this set is a woman aged 55-70 years with active or convalescent COVID-19.

The chain has TRBV27 and TRBJ2-1; the D gene is possibly TRBD1 (6 bases). The CDR3 is 15 amino acids. Germline V gene lookup returns CDR1 MNHEY and CDR2 SMNVEV (reference sequence). Trimming stripped 5 bases from V and 4 bases from J, with 15 bases between. In DNA form, the CDR3 reads TGTGCCAGCAGTCAGGACAGTCCCCGGTACAATGAGCAGTTCTTC. Translating it yields CASSQDSPRYNEQFF.

CDR3 sequence: CASSTSERGTEAFF. CDR3 nucleotides: TGTGCCAGCAGTACGAGTGAGCGAGGCACTGAAGCTTTCTTT. The chain is built from TRBV27 and TRBJ1-1; D is undetermined. Trimming took off 5 bases at V and 4 bases at J, with 14 bases between the two ends. Germline CDR1 reads MNHEY; CDR2 reads SMNVEV (reference sequence). The CDR3 runs to 14 residues.

The rearrangement uses TRBV7-2 and TRBJ1-3, with D possibly matching TRBD1 (6 bases). V lost 2 bases, J lost 4 bases, and 15 bases lay in between. The CDR3 sequence is 16 residues long. Germline CDR1 is SGHTA and CDR2 is FQGNSA. The chain's CDR3 is CASSLMERRGGNTIYF. The CDR3 nucleotides are TGTGCCAGCAGCTTAATGGAACGCAGGGGCGGAAACACCATATATTTT.

The V and J genes are TRBV4-3 and TRBJ2-7; TRBD1 might be the D (6 bases). Trimming pared 2 bases from V and 2 bases from J, leaving 10 bases between. The germline CDR1 and CDR2 sequences are LGHNA and YSLEER. The CDR3 has 14 residues. The CDR3 loop reads CASSQFRGTYEQYF. The CDR3 coding sequence is TGCGCCAGCAGCCAATTCAGGGGCACCTACGAGCAGTACTTC.

This chain uses TRBV7-9 with TRBJ1-2; 11 bases match TRBD1. The CDR3 is 17 amino acids. V dropped 2 bases and J dropped 3; count of bases not matched to a gene: 8. The V gene's germline CDR1 is SEHNR and CDR2 FQNEAQ (reference sequence). CDR3 nucleotides: TGTGCCAGCAGCTTACTTCGCCGGACAGGGGGCGACTATGGCTACACCTTC. Translated, it gives CASSLLRRTGGDYGYTF.

The chain carries TRBV18 and TRBJ1-6; D unresolved. In germline, CDR1 is KGHSH, CDR2 LQKENI. V lost 5 bases and J lost 10, with 15 bases in between. The CDR3 length is 14 residues. CDR3 protein: CASSSEEGSSPLHF. The CDR3 region has the DNA TGTGCCAGCTCATCGGAGGAAGGCAGCTCACCCCTCCACTTT. Complete variable domain (other parts from reference TRBV18 and TRBJ1-6): NAGVMQNPRHLVRRRGQEARLRCSPMKGHSHVYWYRQLPEEGLKFMVYLQKENIIDESGMPKERFSAEFPKEGPSILRIQQVVRGDSAAYFCASSSEEGSSPLHFGNGTRLTVT.

The chain recombines TRBV5-1 with TRBJ1-2; the match to TRBD1 covers 11 bases. The V gene's germline CDR1 is SGHRS and CDR2 YFSETQ. The V and J ends lost 3 bases and 10 bases, in that order; junction bases with no gene match: 11. The CDR3 loop spans 15 amino acids. The CDR3 sequence is CASSYAGTGGEVYTF. CDR3 DNA sequence: TGCGCCAGCAGCTACGCCGGGACAGGGGGAGAGGTCTACACCTTC.

The chain employs TRBV7-8 and TRBJ2-3; 14 nucleotides align to TRBD2. Germline values: CDR1 SGHVS, CDR2 FQNEAQ. After removal of 5 bases from V and 2 bases from J, the junction contained 3 bases not matched to a gene. The CDR3 runs to 16 residues. The DNA for the CDR3 is TGTGCCAGCAGCCAGGGACTAGCGGGGGACACAGATACGCAGTATTTT. As protein: CASSQGLAGDTDTQYF.

The chain joins TRBV5-5 to TRBJ2-2, with 8 bases that match TRBD2. The CDR3 is made up of 16 amino acids. Germline V gene data show CDR1 as SGHKS and CDR2 as YYEKEE (reference sequence). V lost 0 bases, J lost 4 bases, and 5 bases stayed unmatched. The CDR3 region is CASSLVPTSGTGELFF. The CDR3 nucleotides are TGTGCCAGCAGCTTGGTCCCTACTAGCGGCACCGGGGAGCTGTTTTTT. Supplemented by reference TRBV5-5 and TRBJ2-2, the full variable domain reads DAGVTQSPTHLIKTRGQQVTLRCSPISGHKSVSWYQQVLGQGPQFIFQYYEKEERGRGNFPDRFSARQFPNYSSELNVNALLLGDSALYLCASSLVPTSGTGELFFGEGSRLTVL.

The gene calls are TRBV7-3 and TRBJ2-1; 10 nucleotides match TRBD2. The CDR3 length is 20 residues. The V gene's germline CDR1 is SGHTA and CDR2 FQGTGA. V was clipped by 0 bases and J by 0 bases; unmatched bases: 11. The DNA for the CDR3 is TGTGCCAGCAGCTTAACGTCGGGGCTAGCGGGGGTTCCCTCCTACAATGAGCAGTTCTTC. This encodes CASSLTSGLAGVPSYNEQFF. Complete variable domain (other parts from reference TRBV7-3 and TRBJ2-1): GAGVSQTPSNKVTEKGKYVELRCDPISGHTALYWYRQSLGQGPEFLIYFQGTGAADDSGLPNDRFFAVRPEGSVSTLKIQRTERGDSAVYLCASSLTSGLAGVPSYNEQFFGPGTRLTVL.

The chain joins TRBV11-3 to TRBJ2-1; 12 bases line up with TRBD2. After removal of 3 bases from V and 6 bases from J, the junction contained 3 bases not matched to a gene. The germline CDR1 and CDR2 sequences are SGHNT and YENEEA. The CDR3 loop spans 15 amino acids. The CDR3 bases are TGTGCCAGCAGCTTTGGACTAGCGGGGCGCAATGAGCAGTTCTTC. This codes for CASSFGLAGRNEQFF.

This clone was detected only a few times. V usage is TRBV12-3 or TRBV12-4 and J usage is TRBJ1-2; D is possibly TRBD1 (6 bases). V was shortened by 5 bases and J by 6 bases, with 13 bases between the two germline ends. The CDR3 spans 13 residues. The CDR3 sequence: CASSEYRDHGYTF. The CDR3 bases are TGTGCCAGCAGTGAGTACAGGGACCATGGCTACACCTTC.

This chain links TRBV28 with TRBJ2-1; TRBD2 aligns across 10 bases. The length of the CDR3 is 15 residues. V was pared by 6 bases and J by 4 bases, with 6 bases of the junction left unmatched. Germline CDR1 and CDR2: MDHEN and SYDVKM. CDR3 sequence (DNA): TGTGCCAGCAGACACGGACTAGCGGAGTACAATGAGCAGTTCTTC. Translated, it gives CASRHGLAEYNEQFF.

The chain links TRBV18 to TRBJ1-2; 11 nucleotides match TRBD1. CDR1 is KGHSH and CDR2 is LQKENI in the germline V gene. J lost 3 bases, V lost 3 bases, and 3 bases had no gene match. The CDR3 has 15 residues. CDR3 residues: CASSPGTGGDYGYTF. The CDR3, as DNA: TGTGCCAGCTCACCCGGGACAGGGGGTGACTATGGCTACACCTTC. Full variable domain (missing parts from reference TRBV18 and TRBJ1-2): NAGVMQNPRHLVRRRGQEARLRCSPMKGHSHVYWYRQLPEEGLKFMVYLQKENIIDESGMPKERFSAEFPKEGPSILRIQQVVRGDSAAYFCASSPGTGGDYGYTFGSGTRLTVV.

V is TRBV5-1 and J is TRBJ2-7, with TRBD1 matching 7 bases. The V gene end was trimmed by 2 bases and the J gene end by 3 bases; junction bases not matched to a gene: 8. The germline CDR1 and CDR2 sequences are SGHRS and YFSETQ. The CDR3 spans 15 residues. CDR3 in amino acids: CASSLRQGDFYEQYF. Written as DNA, the CDR3 is TGCGCCAGCAGCTTAAGACAGGGTGACTTCTACGAGCAGTACTTC.

The chain employs TRBV6-1 and TRBJ1-5; 9 bases are a match to TRBD1. CDR1 is MNHNS and CDR2 is SASEGT in the germline V gene. With 6 bases clipped from V and 5 bases from J, the junction kept 8 bases outside the gene matches. The CDR3 spans 15 residues. In DNA form, the CDR3 reads TGTGCCAGCAGCCGGGACAGGGCGAGAGATCAGCCCCAGCATTTT. Its protein product is CASSRDRARDQPQHF.

The chain couples TRBV18 to TRBJ2-1, with a possible D match to TRBD1 (6 bases). This CDR3 is built from 17 residues. The germline V gene encodes CDR1 KGHSH and CDR2 LQKENI. The V gene lost 3 bases and the J gene lost 0 bases, with 15 bases spanning the gap. Written as DNA, the CDR3 is TGTGCCAGCTCACCGTCCATACAGGGCAACTCCTACAATGAGCAGTTCTTC. Translation gives CASSPSIQGNSYNEQFF.

This clone showed up just once. This chain links TRBV6-5 with TRBJ1-1; D is unclear. This CDR3 is 15 amino acids long. The V end lost 0 bases, the J end lost 1 base, and 9 bases lay between the germline ends. From germline, CDR1 is MNHEY and CDR2 SVGAGI. The CDR3 DNA reads as TGTGCCAGCAGTTACTCGATCAGAAGGAACACTGAAGCTTTCTTT. It translates to CASSYSIRRNTEAFF.

The chain links TRBV4-2 to TRBJ2-3; TRBD2 aligns across 13 bases. Germline V gene sequence: CDR1 LGHNA, CDR2 YNFKEQ. The V and J ends lost 1 base and 2 bases, in that order; junction bases with no gene match: 9. This CDR3 has 19 residues. The DNA of the CDR3 is TGTGCCAGCAGCCAAGGAGTGGGAACTAGCGGGGGGGCCACAGATACGCAGTATTTT. This translates into CASSQGVGTSGGATDTQYF.

V is TRBV5-1 and J is TRBJ1-6; D is uncertain. V shed 1 base and J shed 2 bases, with 16 bases lying between them. The germline CDR1 and CDR2 sequences are SGHRS and YFSETQ. There are 18 residues in the CDR3. CDR3 amino acids: CASSLHSARRTYNSPLHF. In DNA, the CDR3 is TGCGCCAGCAGCTTGCATAGCGCCAGGCGGACCTATAATTCACCCCTCCACTTT.

Of note for this clone: One end of the junction varies from germline; a read error may be responsible. This sequence joins TRBV7-7 and TRBJ1-6, with D perhaps TRBD1 (6 bases). The CDR3 spans 13 residues. The germline CDR1 and CDR2 sequences are SSHAT and FNYEAQ (reference sequence). As DNA, the CDR3 is TGTGCTAGCAGCACGGACAGCCATTCACCCCTCCACTTT. This sequence encodes CASSTDSHSPLHF.